Listed below are T cell receptor beta chains from one sample, sequenced in a study of T cell clones after liver transplantation. TCRdb's copy holds only in-frame clones and misses some; the assay was immunoSEQ multiplex PCR. The data contain tens of thousands of clones, 70% to 80% of them singletons. The material was CD4+ T cells from blood, obtained before liver transplant. All receptors derive from a human donor who received a liver transplant. Both conserved end residues are trimmed from each CDR3. A D gene is named only where the DNA matches it firmly. Only part of the rows carry a size: once, few, many, or a class if the clone is expanded.

length | D | V | size | CDR3
17 | TRBD1 | TRBV9 | . | ASSVELGTGPGSGNTIY
10 | . | TRBV6-1 | . | ASSESRGPQH
12 | . | TRBV11-2 | . | ASSFGSLTNEQF
12 | . | TRBV28 | many | ASGNRYPTYEQY
13 | . | TRBV6-1 | . | ASSELSPSYNEQF
11 | TRBD1 | TRBV2 | few | ASSPGGGQPQH
11 | . | TRBV5-1 | . | ASSLVGAFGYT
12 | TRBD1 | TRBV2 | . | ASEIRQGGYGYT
14 | TRBD2 | TRBV30 | . | AWSPTSGGYGETQY
13 | TRBD2 | TRBV2 | few | ASSEAFGGGKTQY
12 | TRBD2 | TRBV28 | . | ASSFSGGAYEQY
14 | . | TRBV7-2 | . | ASSPLAGPLGSPLH
13 | TRBD1 | TRBV28 | . | ASRSAQGATQPQH
12 | . | TRBV9 | . | ASSHQTFTDTQY
14 | TRBD1 | TRBV4-1 | . | ASSPPPGQGNTEAF
12 | TRBD1 | TRBV6-5 | few | ASSGQGAKNIQY
11 | . | TRBV2 | . | AGLGGRNTEAF
13 | . | TRBV7-2 | . | ASSPERTSNTEAF
11 | . | TRBV18 | few | ASSPNRVNEQF
14 | . | TRBV6-1 | . | ASSEAGTWGNYGYT
12 | TRBD1 | TRBV6-4 | . | ASSVDRGGTEAF
10 | . | TRBV10-3 | . | AISDGNTEAF
14 | TRBD1 | TRBV7-8 | . | ASSPQGGATNEKLF